One sample yielded the 6 T cell receptor beta chains listed below, sequenced in a study of chemoradiotherapy in HPV16-positive cancers. The data were produced by immunoSEQ multiplex PCR, yet TCRdb's version contains in-frame clones alone and is incomplete. Seen here are about 7,900 clones, about 88% observed once, and the top ten hold approximately 3.5%. The sequenced sample was blood, obtained from a patient who underwent chemoradiotherapy. All receptors derive from a human donor with HPV-associated anogenital cancer.

This clone was found once. The gene calls are TRBV20-1 and TRBJ2-7; D unresolved. The CDR3 consists of 11 residues. V lost 6 bases and J lost 5, with 11 bases in between. CDR1 and CDR2 (germline): DFQATT, SNEGSKA (reference sequence). The CDR3: CSAEAFDEQYF. Here the CDR3 DNA reads TGCAGTGCCGAAGCTTTCGACGAGCAGTACTTC.

The chain recombines TRBV27 with TRBJ2-7; 9 bases match TRBD2. In germline, CDR1 is MNHEY, CDR2 SMNVEV (reference sequence). The CDR3 is 14 amino acids. V gave up 3 bases and J gave up 4 bases; unmatched junction bases: 4. Here the CDR3 reads CASSFGTSSYEQYF. CDR3 in DNA: TGTGCCAGCAGTTTTGGGACTAGCAGTTACGAGCAGTACTTC.

This chain links TRBV6-5 with TRBJ1-1; D call uncertain. This CDR3 contains 15 residues. Germline loops: CDR1 MNHEY, CDR2 SVGAGI. Trimming removed 6 bases from V and 5 bases from J, with 19 bases in between. The CDR3 sequence: CASSYARADRTEAFF. CDR3 coding DNA: TGTGCCAGCAGCTACGCTAGGGCTGATCGGACTGAAGCTTTCTTT.

The V call is TRBV30, the J call TRBJ1-3; a possible D gene is TRBD1 (6 bases). The length of the CDR3 is 15 residues. Trimming cost V 2 bases and J 2 bases, with 13 bases left between them. Germline CDR1 and CDR2: GTSNPN and SVGIG (reference sequence). The CDR3 DNA sequence: TGTGCCTGGAGTTATGGGGGCTCGACTGGAAACACCATATATTTT. Amino acids: CAWSYGGSTGNTIYF.

The chain recombines TRBV28 with TRBJ1-4, with D unresolved. V shed 2 bases and J shed 2 bases, with 12 bases lying between them. Germline values: CDR1 MDHEN, CDR2 SYDVKM. The CDR3 totals 16 residues. The CDR3 protein is CASSLIARMTNEKLFF. The CDR3 region has the DNA TGTGCCAGCAGTTTAATCGCGAGGATGACTAATGAAAAACTGTTTTTT.

The V and J genes are TRBV27 and TRBJ2-7; unclear D gene. The length of the CDR3 is 13 residues. Deletions cut 5 bases from V and 4 bases from J, with 12 bases between. Per germline, CDR1 MNHEY and CDR2 SMNVEV (reference sequence). CDR3 protein: CASSRFRSYEQYF. The CDR3 DNA follows: TGTGCCAGCAGTCGGTTTAGGAGTTACGAGCAGTACTTC.